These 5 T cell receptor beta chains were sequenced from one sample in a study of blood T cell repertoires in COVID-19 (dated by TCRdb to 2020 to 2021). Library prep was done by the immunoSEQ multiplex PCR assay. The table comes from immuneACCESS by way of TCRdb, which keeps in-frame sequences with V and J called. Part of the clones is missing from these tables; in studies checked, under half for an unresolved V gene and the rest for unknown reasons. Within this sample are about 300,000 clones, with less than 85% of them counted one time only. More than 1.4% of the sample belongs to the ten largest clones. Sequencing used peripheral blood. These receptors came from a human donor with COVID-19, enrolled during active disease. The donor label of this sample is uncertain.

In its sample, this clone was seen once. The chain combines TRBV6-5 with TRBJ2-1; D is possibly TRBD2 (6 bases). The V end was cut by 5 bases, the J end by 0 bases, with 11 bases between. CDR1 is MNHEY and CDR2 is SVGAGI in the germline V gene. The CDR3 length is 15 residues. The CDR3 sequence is CASSRPSASYNEQFF. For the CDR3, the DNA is TGTGCCAGCAGTCGTCCTAGCGCCTCCTACAATGAGCAGTTCTTC.

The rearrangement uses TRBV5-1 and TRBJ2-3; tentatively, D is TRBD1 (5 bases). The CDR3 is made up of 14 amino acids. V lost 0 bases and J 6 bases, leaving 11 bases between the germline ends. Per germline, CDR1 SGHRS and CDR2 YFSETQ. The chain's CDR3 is CASSLEGPLDTQYF. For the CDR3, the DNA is TGCGCCAGCAGCTTGGAGGGGCCTTTGGATACGCAGTATTTT.

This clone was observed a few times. This CDR3 reads CASSLGLGAPEDQPQHF. The CDR3 DNA follows: TGTGCCAGCAGCTTAGGTTTAGGGGCCCCTGAGGATCAGCCCCAGCATTTT. The V call is TRBV7-9, the J call TRBJ1-5; possibly TRBD1 for D (5 bases). Germline loops: CDR1 SEHNR, CDR2 FQNEAQ (reference sequence). CDR3 length: 17 residues. Trimming shortened V by 1 base and J by 5 bases, and 18 bases separated the two germline ends.

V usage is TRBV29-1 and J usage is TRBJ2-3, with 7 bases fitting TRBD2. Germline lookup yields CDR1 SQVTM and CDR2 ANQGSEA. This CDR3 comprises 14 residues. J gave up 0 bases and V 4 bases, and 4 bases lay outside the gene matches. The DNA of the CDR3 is TGCAGCGTTGGGCGGGACTATAGCACAGATACGCAGTATTTT. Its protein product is CSVGRDYSTDTQYF.

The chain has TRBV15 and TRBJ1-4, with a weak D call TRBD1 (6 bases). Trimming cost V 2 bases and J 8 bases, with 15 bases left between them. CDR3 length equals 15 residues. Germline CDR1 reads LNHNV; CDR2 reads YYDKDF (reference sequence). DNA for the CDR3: TGTGCCACCAGCAGATGGGCAGGGGCTGAAGAAAAACTGTTTTTT. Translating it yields CATSRWAGAEEKLFF. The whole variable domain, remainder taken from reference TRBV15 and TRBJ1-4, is DAMVIQNPRYQVTQFGKPVTLSCSQTLNHNVMYWYQQKSSQAPKLLFHYYDKDFNNEADTPDNFQSRRPNTSFCFLDIRSPGLGDTAMYLCATSRWAGAEEKLFFGSGTQLSVL.